Presented here are 3 T cell receptor beta chains from one specimen sequenced in a study of blood T cell repertoires in COVID-19. TCRdb's table, derived via immunoSEQ multiplex PCR, lists solely in-frame clones and lacks some. The sample consists of 190,000 or so clones, roughly 90% of them appearing once. Sequencing used PBMCs or T cells enriched from blood (not recorded which). These receptors were taken from a woman under 30 who had recovered from COVID-19.

The J gene is TRBJ1-2, the V gene TRBV21-1; the table's D call of TRBD1 was not tested on the DNA. TRBV21-1 is tagged as a pseudogene. The CDR3 loop spans 13 amino acids. CDR3 protein: CADPPPTVYGYTF. The CDR3 bases are TGTGCCGACCCCCCCCCGACAGTCTATGGCTACACCTTC.

The chain combines TRBV28 with TRBJ2-1; 7 nucleotides agree with TRBD1. Germline V gives CDR1 MDHEN, CDR2 SYDVKM. The CDR3 loop spans 15 amino acids. With V trimmed by 8 bases and J by 4 bases, 11 bases remained unmatched. This chain's CDR3 is CASLTPGQNYNEQFF. The CDR3 DNA reads TGTGCCAGCTTGACACCGGGACAGAATTACAATGAGCAGTTCTTC.

This chain connects TRBV7-9 to TRBJ1-1; D is uncertain. There are 13 residues in the CDR3. Trimming removed 5 bases from V and 4 bases from J, with 11 bases in between. Per germline, CDR1 SEHNR and CDR2 FQNEAQ (reference sequence). CDR3 sequence: CASSPQRITEAFF. In nucleotides, the CDR3 is TGTGCCAGCAGCCCACAGCGGATCACTGAAGCTTTCTTT.